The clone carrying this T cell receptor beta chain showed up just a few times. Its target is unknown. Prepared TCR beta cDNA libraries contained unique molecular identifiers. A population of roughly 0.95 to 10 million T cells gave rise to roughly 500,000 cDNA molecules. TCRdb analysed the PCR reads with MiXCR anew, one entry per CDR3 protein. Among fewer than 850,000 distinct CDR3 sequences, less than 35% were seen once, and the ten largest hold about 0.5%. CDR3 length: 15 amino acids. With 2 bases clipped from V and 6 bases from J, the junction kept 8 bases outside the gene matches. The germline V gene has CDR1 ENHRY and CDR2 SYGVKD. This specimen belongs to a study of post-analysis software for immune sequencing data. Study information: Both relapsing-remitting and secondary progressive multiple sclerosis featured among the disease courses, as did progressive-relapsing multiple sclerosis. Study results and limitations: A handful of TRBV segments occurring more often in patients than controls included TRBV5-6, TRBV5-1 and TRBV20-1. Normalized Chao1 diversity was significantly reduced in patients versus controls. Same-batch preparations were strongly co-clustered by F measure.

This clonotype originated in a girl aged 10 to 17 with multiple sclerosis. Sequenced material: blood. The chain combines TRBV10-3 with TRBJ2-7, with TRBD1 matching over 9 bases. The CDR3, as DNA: TGTGCCATCAGTGAGCCGGGACAGGGAGGCTGCGAGCAGTACTTC. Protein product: CAISEPGQGGCEQYF.